The clone carrying this T cell receptor (beta chain) was counted once. Its antigen remains unidentified. All patients were untreated before thyroid surgery. These data are taken from a study of metastatic and nonmetastatic thyroid tumors. General study points: Malignant thyroid tumors reportedly had TCR beta diversity that was significantly higher than in benign nodules, in blood and tumor.

Per the original methods: It was from CDR3 differences across clinicopathological groups that a distant-metastasis classifier for papillary thyroid cancer was built. TCRdb re-called clones from the PCR reads using MiXCR. The V and J calls, along with clone size, are taken from TCRdb and not from the paper's own processing. The sample consists of some 21,000 clones, roughly 28% of them appearing once. The specimen sequenced was tumor tissue. This TCR came from a male donor with papillary thyroid cancer or a benign thyroid nodule (not recorded which). Some clones in this sample may be carry-over from other donors' samples.

CDR3 nucleotide sequence: TGTGCCAGCAGCCCCCGTTGGCTAGCGGGAGTAGCAGATACGCAGTATTTT. Protein sequence: CASSPRWLAGVADTQYF. The chain uses TRBV11-2 and TRBJ2-3; 10 nucleotides agree with TRBD2. This CDR3 spans 17 amino acids. V lost 5 bases, J lost 4 bases, and 12 bases stayed unmatched. Looked up from germline, CDR1 is SGHAT and CDR2 is FQNNGV.